These 27 T cell receptor beta chains were sequenced from one sample in a study of PD-1 blockade in classical Hodgkin lymphoma. TCRdb's copy holds only in-frame clones and misses some; the assay was immunoSEQ multiplex PCR. This table holds roughly 46,000 clones, under 80% found once. Documented time point: cycle 4 day 1 (C4D1), after around six weeks of nivolumab. Every one of the patients relapsed after autologous stem cell transplantation (brentuximab vedotin exposure was variable). The material was peripheral blood mononuclear cells (PBMCs), obtained before the fourth cycle of nivolumab. The receptors here all came from a human donor with classical Hodgkin lymphoma.

The J gene is TRBJ2-1, the V gene TRBV7-8; 7 nucleotides line up with TRBD1. From germline, CDR1 is SGHVS and CDR2 FQNEAQ. There are 14 residues in the CDR3. Trimming removed 3 bases from V and 6 bases from J; junction bases left unmatched: 5. The CDR3 DNA reads TGTGCCAGCAGCTTGTGGGACAGTCCCAATGAGCAGTTCTTC. This translates into CASSLWDSPNEQFF. The whole variable domain, remainder taken from reference TRBV7-8 and TRBJ2-1, is GAGVSQSPRYKVAKRGQDVALRCDPISGHVSLFWYQQALGQGPEFLTYFQNEAQLDKSGLPSDRFFAERPEGSVSTLKIQRTQQEDSAVYLCASSLWDSPNEQFFGPGTRLTVL.

V and J are TRBV4-3 and TRBJ2-3; TRBD2 agrees at 10 bases. Germline-derived CDR1 and CDR2 are LGHNA and YSLEER. This CDR3 comprises 17 residues. V shed 1 base and J 6 bases; nucleotides not matched to a gene: 10. This chain's CDR3 is CASSQGLAGESGDTQYF. As DNA, the CDR3 is TGCGCCAGCAGCCAAGGCCTAGCGGGAGAGTCAGGCGATACGCAGTATTTT.

The genes are TRBV4-3 and TRBJ2-5; D gene ambiguous. The CDR3 runs 14 residues. The ends were cut back, 1 base at V and 5 bases at J, with 11 bases in the middle. Per the germline V gene, CDR1 is LGHNA and CDR2 is YSLEER. This CDR3 is CASSQGILGETQYF. In DNA, the CDR3 is TGCGCCAGCAGCCAAGGGATTCTGGGGGAGACCCAGTACTTC.

The chain uses TRBV19 and TRBJ2-2; 7 bases match TRBD2. The CDR3 length is 16 residues. Germline V gives CDR1 LNHDA, CDR2 SQIVND (reference sequence). V lost 9 bases, J lost 2 bases, and 12 bases stayed unmatched. CDR3 bases: TGTGCCAGCACCCGCGGGGCTAGCGGCAACACCGGGGAGCTGTTTTTT. It yields the protein CASTRGASGNTGELFF.

The chain carries TRBV7-8 and TRBJ2-7; 10 positions match TRBD1. CDR1 and CDR2 from the germline V gene are SGHVS and FQNEAQ. V was clipped by 6 bases and J by 5 bases; unmatched bases: 4. This CDR3 spans 13 amino acids. CDR3 bases: TGTGCCAGCAGGGACAGGGGGTCCCACGAGCAGTACTTC. Translated: CASRDRGSHEQYF.

The chain links TRBV27 to TRBJ2-7; possible D gene TRBD2, 5 bases. Germline lookup yields CDR1 MNHEY and CDR2 SMNVEV (reference sequence). The CDR3 totals 15 residues. V lost 7 bases and J 0 bases, leaving 16 bases between the germline ends. The CDR3 DNA reads TGTGCCAGCATACTAGGAGGACGGGGCTCCTACGAGCAGTACTTC. It specifies CASILGGRGSYEQYF.

The chain combines TRBV11-3 with TRBJ2-2, with D perhaps matching TRBD1 or TRBD2 (6 bases each). CDR1 SGHNT and CDR2 YENEEA come from the germline V gene. The CDR3 has 15 amino acids. V was cut by 4 bases and J by 7 bases, with 16 bases left in between. CDR3 nucleotide sequence: TGTGCCAGCAGCTCTCGGGGGCATTCGGACGGGGAGCTGTTTTTT. Its protein product is CASSSRGHSDGELFF.

This rearrangement joins TRBV27 to TRBJ1-2; tentatively, D is TRBD1 (6 bases). This CDR3 comprises 13 residues. Trimming pared 5 bases from V and 2 bases from J, leaving 9 bases between. Per the germline V gene, CDR1 is MNHEY and CDR2 is SMNVEV (reference sequence). CDR3 coding DNA: TGTGCCAGCAGTCTCACAGGGAACTATGGCTACACCTTC. Translated, it gives CASSLTGNYGYTF.

This clone was seen a handful of times. The chain recombines TRBV28 with TRBJ2-6, with 9 bases identical to TRBD1. The CDR3 is 20 residues long. The trim removed 2 bases at V and 4 bases at J, leaving 15 bases unmatched. The germline CDR1 and CDR2 sequences are MDHEN and SYDVKM. The CDR3 bases are TGTGCCAGCAGTTTAGCGCCTGGGACAGGGTTCTTATCAGGGGCCAACGTCCTGACTTTC. This translates into CASSLAPGTGFLSGANVLTF.

The chain couples TRBV21-1 to TRBJ2-7; the D call of TRBD2 is as the table states it, not checked on the DNA. TRBV21-1 is termed a pseudogene. CDR3 length: 15 amino acids. The CDR3 here is CASSLSLRSSYEQYF. CDR3 in DNA: TGTGCCAGCAGCCTCTCACTTCGGAGCTCCTACGAGCAGTACTTC.

The chain links TRBV7-6 to TRBJ2-2, with a possible D match to TRBD2 (6 bases). Germline V gene data show CDR1 as SGHVS and CDR2 as FNYEAQ. V gave up 3 bases and J gave up 1 base, with 9 bases separating them. This CDR3 is built from 15 residues. The CDR3 reads CASSLFGGNTGELFF. CDR3 DNA: TGTGCCAGCAGCTTGTTCGGGGGGAACACCGGGGAGCTGTTTTTT.

The gene calls are TRBV11-3 and TRBJ1-1; no definite D call. This CDR3 has 13 amino acids. The V end was cut by 2 bases, the J end by 1 base, with 5 bases between. Germline-derived CDR1 and CDR2 are SGHNT and YENEEA. In nucleotides, the CDR3 is TGTGCCAGCAGCTTACGCAGGAACACTGAAGCTTTCTTT. This codes for CASSLRRNTEAFF.

This clone was picked up one time. The chain recombines TRBV28 with TRBJ2-5; TRBD2 matches at 7 bases. V trimming: 2 bases; J trimming: 3 bases; junction bases outside the gene matches: 6. CDR1 MDHEN and CDR2 SYDVKM come from the germline V gene. The CDR3 sequence is 15 residues long. DNA for the CDR3: TGTGCCAGCAGTTTAATTCCCGGGACTAAAGAGACCCAGTACTTC. Its translation: CASSLIPGTKETQYF.

This chain links TRBV7-2 with TRBJ1-2; D is possibly TRBD1 (5 bases). Trimming removed 2 bases from V and 7 bases from J, with 20 bases in between. Germline CDR1 SGHTA, CDR2 FQGNSA. The CDR3 contains 16 residues. This CDR3 is CASSLIGSGAGGGYTF. As DNA, the CDR3 is TGTGCCAGCAGCTTAATCGGGTCCGGGGCGGGCGGTGGCTACACCTTC.

The chain joins TRBV7-3 to TRBJ2-7; D unresolved. The CDR3 length is 13 residues. Between the trimmed V and J ends, which lost 6 bases and 6 bases, there was a span of 15 bases. Germline V gives CDR1 SGHTA, CDR2 FQGTGA. The CDR3 bases are TGTGCCAGCAGTTACCGGGCCTCCGGCGAGCAGTACTTC. Its translation is CASSYRASGEQYF.

The chain carries TRBV28 and TRBJ2-7; TRBD1 agrees at 8 bases. After removal of 6 bases from V and 7 bases from J, the junction contained 8 bases not matched to a gene. This CDR3 region has 13 residues. The germline V gene has CDR1 MDHEN and CDR2 SYDVKM. This CDR3 is CASRVDRGWEQYF. In DNA form, the CDR3 reads TGTGCCAGCAGAGTCGACAGGGGATGGGAGCAGTACTTC.

V is TRBV15 and J is TRBJ1-2, with 7 bases aligning to TRBD1. The ends lost 5 bases at V and 1 base at J; junction bases unmatched: 13. This CDR3 has 17 amino acids. Germline assignment: CDR1 LNHNV and CDR2 YYDKDF (reference sequence). The CDR3 region is CATSPRAPGQFNYGYTF. In nucleotides, the CDR3 is TGTGCCACCAGCCCCCGGGCCCCGGGACAGTTTAACTATGGCTACACCTTC.

The CDR3 loop reads CASRLGGGLAGGEQYF. The CDR3 bases are TGTGCCAGCAGATTGGGAGGGGGTCTAGCGGGTGGGGAGCAGTACTTC. V is TRBV27 and J is TRBJ2-7, with TRBD2 identical over 8 bases. This CDR3 is built from 16 residues. Germline CDR1 MNHEY, CDR2 SMNVEV (reference sequence). V trimming: 6 bases; J trimming: 7 bases; junction bases outside the gene matches: 17.

V usage is TRBV7-2 and J usage is TRBJ1-2, with D possibly being TRBD1 (6 bases). CDR3 size: 13 residues. V lost 7 bases to trimming and J lost 4 bases, with 13 bases between them. Germline CDR1 SGHTA, CDR2 FQGNSA. The CDR3 DNA reads as TGTGCCAGCACCCCAGGGGCGGGCTATGGCTACACCTTC. It is translated as CASTPGAGYGYTF.

The V and J genes are TRBV4-3 and TRBJ1-2, with D possibly matching TRBD1 (5 bases). V dropped 1 base and J dropped 6 bases, with 12 bases sitting between them. This CDR3 contains 14 residues. The germline CDR1 and CDR2 sequences are LGHNA and YSLEER. This chain's CDR3 is CASSQGGDVDGYTF. For the CDR3, the DNA is TGCGCCAGCAGCCAAGGAGGGGACGTGGATGGCTACACCTTC.

This rearrangement joins TRBV6-6 to TRBJ1-1; D not certain. The germline V gene has CDR1 MNHNY and CDR2 SVGAGI (reference sequence). This CDR3 contains 13 residues. The V end lost 4 bases, the J end lost 1 base, and 7 bases lay between the germline ends. The CDR3 loop is CASSSLKNTEAFF. In DNA form, the CDR3 reads TGTGCCAGCAGTTCTCTTAAGAACACTGAAGCTTTCTTT.

This chain joins TRBV4-2 and TRBJ1-1; D is undetermined. Looked up from germline, CDR1 is LGHNA and CDR2 is YNFKEQ. Between the trimmed V and J ends, which lost 4 bases and 6 bases, there was a span of 15 bases. The CDR3 runs 14 residues. As DNA, the CDR3 is TGTGCCAGCAGCCCTTTCGGGGTCGGGGCTGAAGCTTTCTTT. Protein sequence: CASSPFGVGAEAFF.

This rearrangement joins TRBV7-8 to TRBJ2-7; the match to TRBD2 covers 8 bases. The CDR3 consists of 15 residues. Trimming removed 2 bases from V and 2 bases from J; junction bases left unmatched: 5. Looked up from germline, CDR1 is SGHVS and CDR2 is FQNEAQ. The CDR3 region is CASSLRGAGAYEQYF. CDR3 nucleotides: TGTGCCAGCAGCTTAAGAGGAGCGGGAGCCTACGAGCAGTACTTC.

This chain connects TRBV28 to TRBJ2-7; no clear D gene. CDR3 length: 13 residues. CDR1 is MDHEN and CDR2 is SYDVKM in the germline V gene. V lost 3 bases and J 3 bases, leaving 9 bases between the germline ends. CDR3 region: CASSFDWGYEQYF. The CDR3, as DNA: TGTGCCAGCAGTTTTGATTGGGGCTACGAGCAGTACTTC. The whole variable domain, filled in from reference TRBV28 and TRBJ2-7, reads DVKVTQSSRYLVKRTGEKVFLECVQDMDHENMFWYRQDPGLGLRLIYFSYDVKMKEKGDIPEGYSVSREKKERFSLILESASTNQTSMYLCASSFDWGYEQYFGPGTRLTVT.

The chain joins TRBV7-8 to TRBJ1-5; no definite D call. CDR1 is SGHVS and CDR2 is FQNEAQ in the germline V gene. This CDR3 comprises 15 residues. Trimming pared 1 base from V and 7 bases from J, leaving 14 bases between. The CDR3 loop reads CASSLGPIFGQPQHF. CDR3 in DNA: TGTGCCAGCAGCTTAGGGCCCATTTTCGGGCAGCCCCAGCATTTT. Complete variable domain (other parts from reference TRBV7-8 and TRBJ1-5): GAGVSQSPRYKVAKRGQDVALRCDPISGHVSLFWYQQALGQGPEFLTYFQNEAQLDKSGLPSDRFFAERPEGSVSTLKIQRTQQEDSAVYLCASSLGPIFGQPQHFGDGTRLSIL.

CDR3 coding DNA: TGTGCCAGCAGCCTAACGGGGGACGGAAACACCATATATTTT. Translating it yields CASSLTGDGNTIYF. The rearrangement joins TRBV7-8 to TRBJ1-3, with D possibly matching TRBD1 (5 bases). The germline V gene encodes CDR1 SGHVS and CDR2 FQNEAQ. Trimming took 5 bases from V and 4 from J, leaving 12 bases between them. The CDR3 is 14 amino acids.

This clone was seen more than once but under ten times. V is TRBV7-6 and J is TRBJ2-3, with D hard to call. The CDR3 consists of 15 residues. V lost 2 bases, J lost 0 bases, and 9 bases lay in between. Germline loops: CDR1 SGHVS, CDR2 FNYEAQ. CDR3 sequence: CASSLLVASTDTQYF. CDR3 nucleotides: TGTGCCAGCAGCTTACTGGTCGCTAGCACAGATACGCAGTATTTT.